The 8 T cell receptor beta chains listed next were all sequenced from one sample in a study of cytotoxic CD8 clonotypes in ibrutinib-treated CLL. The assay was immunoSEQ multiplex PCR, and TCRdb's table has in-frame clones only and misses some. The sample records some 120,000 clones, 50% to 65% being singletons. Here the sequenced sample was PBMCs, taken after 24 months of ibrutinib treatment. These receptors were collected from a human donor with chronic lymphocytic leukemia.

This chain links TRBV27 with TRBJ2-1; D perhaps matches TRBD1 (5 bases). The CDR3 length is 16 residues. Trimming took off 5 bases at V and 0 bases at J, with 14 bases between the two ends. Germline lookup yields CDR1 MNHEY and CDR2 SMNVEV (reference sequence). The CDR3, as DNA: TGTGCCAGCAGTCCGCAGGGTTTCGTCTCCTACAATGAGCAGTTCTTC. This gives the protein CASSPQGFVSYNEQFF.

J is TRBJ2-1 and V is TRBV7-2; 11 bases fit TRBD2. The CDR3 sequence is 16 residues long. V dropped 3 bases and J dropped 6; count of bases not matched to a gene: 7. The V gene's germline CDR1 is SGHTA and CDR2 FQGNSA. CDR3 bases: TGTGCCAGCAGCTTTAGCGGGGGGGCCTCTTTCAATGAGCAGTTCTTC. Its translation: CASSFSGGASFNEQFF.

This clone was observed a single time. The rearrangement uses TRBV2 and TRBJ2-1; maybe TRBD2 (5 bases). V was pared by 8 bases and J by 6 bases, with 26 bases between. The CDR3 sequence is 17 residues long. Germline values: CDR1 SNHLY, CDR2 FYNNEI. CDR3: CASYPRAAPGSSNEQFF. DNA of the CDR3: TGTGCCAGCTATCCCCGAGCGGCGCCAGGTAGCTCCAATGAGCAGTTCTTC.

The rearrangement joins TRBV29-1 to TRBJ2-3; unclear D gene. Germline loops: CDR1 SQVTM, CDR2 ANQGSEA. The CDR3 runs 13 residues. V lost 4 bases and J lost 1, with 9 bases in between. This CDR3 is CSVVLRGTDTQYF. DNA for the CDR3: TGCAGCGTTGTCCTAAGAGGCACAGATACGCAGTATTTT.

The chain uses TRBV4-1 and TRBJ1-1, with D perhaps matching TRBD1 (5 bases). Germline CDR1 and CDR2: MGHRA and YSYEKL. The CDR3 loop spans 14 amino acids. Trimming shortened V by 7 bases and J by 2 bases, and 14 bases separated the two germline ends. The CDR3 nucleotides are TGCGCCAGCAAATTTGGGGGGGGTAACACTGAAGCTTTCTTT. This codes for CASKFGGGNTEAFF.

V is TRBV6-6 and J is TRBJ2-3; D gene uncertain. The germline V gene encodes CDR1 MNHNY and CDR2 SVGAGI (reference sequence). CDR3 size: 12 residues. V was clipped by 6 bases and J by 4 bases, with 8 bases between them. In DNA form, the CDR3 reads TGTGCCAGCAGCGACGCCTCAGATACGCAGTATTTT. Protein sequence: CASSDASDTQYF.

This chain links TRBV6-5 with TRBJ1-2, with a tentative D call TRBD1 (5 bases). Trimming pared 6 bases from V and 8 bases from J, leaving 10 bases between. The CDR3 is 11 amino acids. The germline V gene has CDR1 MNHEY and CDR2 SVGAGI. DNA of the CDR3: TGTGCCAGCAGCACCCAGGGCGGCTACACCTTC. Translating it yields CASSTQGGYTF.

The chain uses TRBV5-1 and TRBJ2-7; TRBD1 agrees at 8 bases. The germline gives CDR1 SGHRS, CDR2 YFSETQ. Trimming removed 1 base from V and 3 bases from J; junction bases left unmatched: 12. The CDR3 consists of 17 residues. The CDR3 protein is CASSLSPGQDPIYEQYF. CDR3 DNA: TGCGCCAGCAGCTTGTCCCCGGGACAGGACCCGATCTACGAGCAGTACTTC.